Below, 15 T cell receptor beta chains from the same sample are listed, as sequenced in a study of T-cell reconstitution after alpha-beta-depleted transplantation in children. During its preparation, the TCRbeta library received unique molecular identifiers. MiXCR, run by TCRdb on the PCR reads, gives a single entry per CDR3 protein. The data hold about 580,000 distinct CDR3 sequences, with more than 20% observed a single time. Source: PBMCs, mostly from graft donor cells, taken 360 days after TCRalphabeta/CD19-depleted stem cell transplant. These receptors were collected from a boy younger than two who had a stem cell transplant for acute myeloid leukemia, so the T cells may come from the graft donor.

This clonotype was counted once. This chain uses TRBV7-2 with TRBJ1-3, with D possibly being TRBD1 (5 bases). Germline lookup yields CDR1 SGHTA and CDR2 FQGNSA. Trimming took off 7 bases at V and 4 bases at J, with 14 bases between the two ends. This CDR3 has 14 residues. The CDR3: CASIDRTNGNTIYF. The DNA for the CDR3 is TGTGCCAGCATTGATAGGACAAACGGAAACACCATATATTTT.

This clonotype was picked up a small number of times. The V gene is TRBV29-1, the J gene TRBJ1-3; D not certain. Per germline, CDR1 SQVTM and CDR2 ANQGSEA. The CDR3 sequence is 13 residues long. Trimming took 4 bases from V and 0 from J, leaving 7 bases between them. Here the CDR3 DNA reads TGCAGCGTTGCGGGATCCTCTGGAAACACCATATATTTT. Translating gives CSVAGSSGNTIYF.

This clonotype was counted between two and nine times. This chain connects TRBV18 to TRBJ1-5; the match to TRBD1 covers 8 bases. CDR3 size: 15 residues. Germline V lookup: CDR1 KGHSH, CDR2 LQKENI. V was pared by 6 bases and J by 1 base, with 5 bases of the junction left unmatched. The CDR3 DNA follows: TGTGCCAGCTCTCCTGGACAGGGCAGCAATCAGCCCCAGCATTTT. Amino acid sequence: CASSPGQGSNQPQHF.

The chain carries TRBV20-1 and TRBJ1-5; D is undetermined. Trimming left V 3 bases short and J 3 bases short, with 15 bases between. Germline V gives CDR1 DFQATT, CDR2 SNEGSKA (reference sequence). The CDR3 has 15 amino acids. CDR3: CSASLGRYDNQPQHF. The CDR3 DNA follows: TGCAGTGCTAGTTTAGGTCGGTATGACAATCAGCCCCAGCATTTT.

In this sample, this clonotype turned up many times. The V gene is TRBV12-3 or TRBV12-4, the J gene TRBJ2-3, with D perhaps TRBD2 (5 bases). Trimming pared 7 bases from V and 2 bases from J, leaving 16 bases between. The CDR3 extends over 15 amino acids. CDR3 sequence (DNA): TGTGCCAGCACGCCGAGATGGGAGAACACAGATACGCAGTATTTT. This translates into CASTPRWENTDTQYF.

In its sample, this clonotype was seen a few times. V gene TRBV12-3 or TRBV12-4 combines with J gene TRBJ2-7; D gene ambiguous. V was clipped by 5 bases and J by 6 bases, with 11 bases between them. This CDR3 contains 12 residues. This chain's CDR3 is CASSPPLGEQYV. The DNA for the CDR3 is TGTGCCAGCAGTCCCCCCTTAGGCGAGCAGTACGTC.

This clonotype was seen a few times. This chain links TRBV5-5 with TRBJ1-1; D gene uncertain. CDR1 is SGHKS and CDR2 is YYEKEE in the germline V gene (reference sequence). The CDR3 has 15 amino acids. V was clipped by 4 bases and J by 0 bases, with 13 bases between them. The CDR3 protein is CASSPADRLNTEAFF. Written as DNA, the CDR3 is TGTGCCAGCAGCCCAGCGGACCGCCTGAACACTGAAGCTTTCTTT.

This clonotype was picked up a small number of times. The chain links TRBV12-5 to TRBJ2-3; tentatively, D is TRBD2 (6 bases). Germline values: CDR1 LGHNT, CDR2 FRNRAP. The CDR3 length is 15 residues. V lost 4 bases and J lost 4, with 15 bases in between. CDR3 region: CASGYEGGPADTQYF. Here the CDR3 DNA reads TGTGCTAGTGGTTATGAGGGAGGACCAGCAGATACGCAGTATTTT.

The chain employs TRBV12-3 or TRBV12-4 and TRBJ2-1; TRBD2 agrees at 14 bases. This CDR3 is built from 16 residues. V lost 5 bases, J lost 7 bases, and 7 bases stayed unmatched. The chain's CDR3 is CASSPRLAGGLNEQFF. The DNA of the CDR3 is TGTGCCAGCAGTCCCCGACTAGCGGGGGGGCTTAATGAGCAGTTCTTC.

V usage is TRBV7-2 and J usage is TRBJ2-5; 8 bases match TRBD1. The germline gives CDR1 SGHTA, CDR2 FQGNSA. The CDR3 consists of 16 residues. V lost 4 bases to trimming and J lost 1 base; unmatched junction nucleotides: 8. CDR3 coding DNA: TGTGCCAGCAGCTGGCAGGGGGCGAAGACCCAAGAGACCCAGTACTTC. Protein product: CASSWQGAKTQETQYF.

This clonotype appeared a few times. This rearrangement joins TRBV20-1 to TRBJ2-3; D may be TRBD2 (5 bases). This CDR3 is built from 13 residues. The V gene's germline CDR1 is DFQATT and CDR2 SNEGSKA (reference sequence). With 4 bases removed from V and 0 bases from J, the gap between germline ends came to 8 bases. The CDR3 DNA reads TGCAGTGCTAAAAGCGGTAGCACAGATACGCAGTATTTT. It translates to CSAKSGSTDTQYF.

Remarks on this clonotype: A much larger clone lies a single base off, so this may be a read error. The chain is built from TRBV20-1 and TRBJ2-1, with 14 bases aligning to TRBD2. CDR1 and CDR2 from the germline V gene are DFQATT and SNEGSKA (reference sequence). The CDR3 is made up of 17 amino acids. The CDR3: CCASPWTSGGPYNEQFF. The DNA for the CDR3 is TGCTGTGCTAGCCCCTGGACTAGCGGGGGGCCATACAATGAGCAGTTCTTC.

V and J are TRBV20-1 and TRBJ2-2; D gene ambiguous. The CDR3 runs 14 residues. Trimming left V 3 bases short and J 0 bases short, with 8 bases between. Germline CDR1 DFQATT, CDR2 SNEGSKA (reference sequence). The CDR3 coding sequence is TGCAGTGCTAGTCTGAGTGCGAACACCGGGGAGCTGTTTTTT. Residues: CSASLSANTGELFF.

The CDR3 loop is CSASVAANSPLHF. The CDR3 nucleotides read TGCAGTGCTAGCGTGGCAGCTAATTCACCCCTCCACTTT. The chain has TRBV20-1 and TRBJ1-6; D unresolved. CDR3 length equals 13 residues. V lost 3 bases and J 6 bases, leaving 9 bases between the germline ends. Per germline, CDR1 DFQATT and CDR2 SNEGSKA (reference sequence).

The chain links TRBV4-3 to TRBJ1-6; 10 positions agree with TRBD1. Trimming at V came to 1 base and at J to 7 bases, leaving 1 base not matched to a gene. The CDR3 sequence is 15 residues long. Germline V gene sequence: CDR1 LGHNA, CDR2 YSLEER. The CDR3 loop reads CASSQGTGGNSPLHF. The CDR3 DNA sequence: TGCGCCAGCAGCCAAGGGACAGGGGGGAATTCACCCCTCCACTTT.